A selection of T cell receptor beta chains follows, all from one sample in a study of blood T cell repertoires in COVID-19. Data came from immunoSEQ multiplex PCR; TCRdb stores just in-frame clones and leaves some out. The sample gives 99,000 or so clones, about 85% of which show up once; 4% to 5% is in the top ten. The material sequenced was peripheral blood. These receptors originate from a middle-aged man with acute or convalescent COVID-19. The CDR3 runs from the conserved cysteine through the conserved F or W. A D gene is named only where the DNA matches it firmly. Some rows have no size entry. The others give once, few or many, or a class for an expanded clone.

clone_size j_call v_call d_call cdr3_nt cdr3_aa
NA TRBJ2-1 TRBV27 NA TGTGCCAGCAGTTCCGGGACATACAATGAGCAGTTCTTC CASSSGTYNEQFF
NA TRBJ1-1 TRBV5-5 NA TGTGCCAGCAGCTTGGAATGGGGGCGGAACACTGAAGCTTTCTTT CASSLEWGRNTEAFF
NA TRBJ1-2 TRBV19 NA TGTGCCATAACCTCCCGGGAAGAGGATGGCTACACCTTC CAITSREEDGYTF
NA TRBJ2-5 TRBV6-5 NA TGTGCCAGCAGTTACTCCCTAGCTGAAGAGACCCAGTACTTC CASSYSLAEETQYF
NA TRBJ2-3 TRBV14 NA TGTGCCAGCAGCCACTTCGCGGGAAACTCAGATACGCAGTATTTT CASSHFAGNSDTQYF
NA TRBJ2-7 TRBV19 TRBD2 TGTGCCAGTAGTATTGGGGAGCGGGACTCCTACGAGCAGTACTTC CASSIGERDSYEQYF
few TRBJ1-2 TRBV5-6 NA TGTGCCAGCAGCCCTCTCCGAATACAGGGATGGGGCTACACCTTC CASSPLRIQGWGYTF
NA TRBJ2-1 TRBV9 TRBD2 TGTGCCAGCAGCGTAGGGAGCGGGAGGCCCTACAATGAGCAGTTCTTC CASSVGSGRPYNEQFF
NA TRBJ2-3 TRBV19 NA TGTGCCAGTAGTATCAACTTACCCGCGCACTCAGATACGCAGTATTTT CASSINLPAHSDTQYF
NA TRBJ2-3 TRBV19 TRBD2 TGTGCCAGTAGTATAGATGGTCTAGCGGGAGGAAGAGATACGCAGTATTTT CASSIDGLAGGRDTQYF
NA TRBJ2-7 TRBV6-5 TRBD2 TGTGCCAGCAGTTACTCGTCGACTAGCGGGGCTTACGAGCAGTACTTC CASSYSSTSGAYEQYF
NA TRBJ1-1 TRBV6-5 NA TGTGCCAGCACTTCGAGTCCAGGGGCGAACACTGAAGCTTTCTTT CASTSSPGANTEAFF
NA TRBJ1-1 TRBV11-3 NA TGTGCCAGCAGCTTAGGGCTCGGCCTTTTCGGGGACACTGAAGCTTTCTTT CASSLGLGLFGDTEAFF
NA TRBJ2-1 TRBV5-1 NA TGCGCCAGCAGCTTGGGTGGCGGTGAGCAGTTCTTC CASSLGGGEQFF
NA TRBJ1-5 TRBV6-5 TRBD1 TGTGCCAGCAGACCTACAGGGGATAGCAATCAGCCCCAGCATTTT CASRPTGDSNQPQHF
NA TRBJ2-3 TRBV11-3 NA TGTGCCAGCAGCTTAGAAGCGGGTGAAGATACGCAGTATTTT CASSLEAGEDTQYF
NA TRBJ1-3 TRBV9 NA TGTGCCAGCAGCGCGGGTGGGTTTGGAAACACCATATATTTT CASSAGGFGNTIYF
NA TRBJ1-2 TRBV29-1 TRBD1 TGCAGCGTTGGACGGACAGGGGGCTTACATGGCTACACCTTC CSVGRTGGLHGYTF
few TRBJ2-7 TRBV7-8 NA TGTGCCAGCAGCTTGTACTACGAGCAGTACTTC CASSLYYEQYF
NA TRBJ2-3 TRBV5-1 TRBD2 TGCGCCAGCAGACAGCGGGGGGTTGCAGATACGCAGTATTTT CASRQRGVADTQYF
NA TRBJ2-7 TRBV21-1 NA TGTGCCAGCAGCAAAGCGACCCGGGACACCGGATACGAGCAGTACTTC CASSKATRDTGYEQYF
NA TRBJ2-7 TRBV19 TRBD2 TGTGCCAGTAGTATAACTAGCGGGAGGGCGTACGAGCAGTACTTC CASSITSGRAYEQYF
many TRBJ2-1 TRBV11-3 TRBD2 TGTGCCAGCAGCTCGGGACTAGCTTACAATGAGCAGTTCTTC CASSSGLAYNEQFF
NA TRBJ2-2 TRBV4-1 NA TGCGCCAGCAGCCAAGCTTATAGGGGCGCGAACACCGGGGAGCTGTTTTTT CASSQAYRGANTGELFF
once TRBJ2-1 TRBV5-1 TRBD2 TGCGCCAGCAGCTTGGCACTAGCGGGGGGTCTCCCTTACAATGAGCAGTTCTTC CASSLALAGGLPYNEQFF
NA TRBJ2-7 TRBV9 TRBD1 TGTGCCAGCAGCTACGACAGGGGCGGCTACGAGCAGTACTTC CASSYDRGGYEQYF
NA TRBJ2-5 TRBV9 NA TGTGCCAGCAGCGTAGCGGGCAGGGCCCCCCAAGAGACCCAGTACTTC CASSVAGRAPQETQYF
NA TRBJ2-7 TRBV7-2 TRBD2 TGTGCCAGCAGCCCCCGACTAGCGTTGAGCTCCTACGAGCAGTACTTC CASSPRLALSSYEQYF
NA TRBJ2-7 TRBV19 TRBD2 TGTGCCAGTAGTATAGGACTAGCGAGATACGAGCAGTACTTC CASSIGLARYEQYF
NA TRBJ1-5 TRBV19 TRBD1 TGTGCCACCATGCGGACAGGTGCATCAGCCCAGCATTTT CATMRTGASAQHF
NA TRBJ2-1 TRBV9 TRBD2 TGTGCCAGCAGCGTAGGCGGGAGGATCCACAATGAGCAGTTCTTC CASSVGGRIHNEQFF
NA TRBJ2-1 TRBV29-1 NA TGCAGCGTCGATAATAAAGGGGGTCACTACAATGAGCAGTTCTTC CSVDNKGGHYNEQFF
NA TRBJ1-5 TRBV6-5 TRBD1 TGTGCCGCCAGGGACAGGTTTAGCAATCAGCCCCAGCATTTT CAARDRFSNQPQHF
NA TRBJ2-3 TRBV19 NA TGTGCCAGTAGTAGCCAGGATTTTTACACAGATACGCAGTATTTT CASSSQDFYTDTQYF